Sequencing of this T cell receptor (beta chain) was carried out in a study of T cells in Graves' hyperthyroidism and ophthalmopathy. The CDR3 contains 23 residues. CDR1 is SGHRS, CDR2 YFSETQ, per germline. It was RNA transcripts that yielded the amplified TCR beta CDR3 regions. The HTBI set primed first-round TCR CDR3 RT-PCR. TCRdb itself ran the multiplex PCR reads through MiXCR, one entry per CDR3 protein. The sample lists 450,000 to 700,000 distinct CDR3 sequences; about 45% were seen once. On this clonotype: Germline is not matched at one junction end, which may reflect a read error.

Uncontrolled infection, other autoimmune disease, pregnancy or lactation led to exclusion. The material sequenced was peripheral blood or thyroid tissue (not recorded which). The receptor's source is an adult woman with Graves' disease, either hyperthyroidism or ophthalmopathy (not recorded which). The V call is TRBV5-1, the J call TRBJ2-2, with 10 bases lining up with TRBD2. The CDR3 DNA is TGCGCCAGCAGCACATACCCGGGGGGAGATGCTAGCGGGAGTACCTGGTACACCCGGGAGCTGTTTTTT. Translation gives CASSTYPGGDASGSTWYTRELFF.